This T cell receptor (beta chain) was found in a study of T-cell reconstitution after alpha-beta-depleted transplantation in children. A TCRbeta library incorporating unique molecular identifiers was prepared. MiXCR was run by TCRdb on the PCR reads, yielding one entry per CDR3 protein. The sample holds 150,000 to 200,000 distinct CDR3 sequences; around 10% are singletons and the top ten take over 10%. Germline CDR1 reads SGHTA; CDR2 reads FQGNSA. This CDR3 spans 16 amino acids. The V segment lost 5 bases and the J segment 2 bases; nucleotides outside the gene matches: 7. This clonotype turned up a few times. What it binds is not known. General study findings and limits: The origin of alpha-beta T cells about two months after transplant was reportedly several hundred expanded graft clones. Recipient T cells and thymic progenitors that survived were the source of the high TCRbeta diversity seen at day 60 in some patients. Newly made T cells mostly supplied T-cell counts and diversity one year after transplant.

This chain connects TRBV7-2 to TRBJ2-1, with 9 bases identical to TRBD2. The specimen comprised PBMCs, sampled before TCRalphabeta/CD19-depleted stem cell transplant. This TCR was recovered from a boy aged 2 to 10 with acute myeloid leukemia, due to receive a stem cell transplant. The CDR3 sequence is CASSETSGIPYNEQFF. The CDR3 region has the DNA TGTGCCAGCAGCGAGACTAGCGGAATCCCCTACAATGAGCAGTTCTTC.